This section outlines one T cell receptor beta chain sequence together with its context. TCRdb's copy holds only in-frame clones and misses some; the assay was immunoSEQ multiplex PCR. The sample carries 300,000 to 400,000 clones, roughly 90% recorded once. This sample was taken from a study of blood T cell repertoires in COVID-19. The CDR3 loop spans 12 amino acids. The V gene lost 4 bases and the J gene lost 4 bases, with 7 bases spanning the gap. In germline, CDR1 is SQVTM, CDR2 ANQGSEA. The rearrangement uses TRBV29-1 and TRBJ1-4; D gene ambiguous. The clonotype was recovered from a woman aged 25 to 39 with COVID-19, enrolled during active disease. Sequencing was done on a sample of peripheral blood. CDR3 amino acids: CSVAQDNEKLFF. The CDR3 bases are TGCAGCGTTGCCCAGGATAATGAAAAACTGTTTTTT.